A selection of T cell receptor beta chains follows, all from one sample in a study of OX40 agonist ivuxolimab in advanced cancers. The data were produced by immunoSEQ multiplex PCR, yet TCRdb's version contains in-frame clones alone and is incomplete. The sample lists 82,000 or so clones, roughly 92% occurring once. Specimen: CD4+ or CD8+ T cells sorted from blood, collected in a trial of the OX40 agonist ivuxolimab. These receptors all come from an adult with an advanced solid tumor such as melanoma, head and neck, liver or kidney cancer. The conserved cysteine and the conserved F or W are not part of the CDR3 here. Each record gives: J gene, V gene, CDR3 protein.

j_call: TRBJ1-5; v_call: TRBV19; cdr3_aa: ASSTYAGTHQPQH
j_call: TRBJ2-3; v_call: TRBV29-1; cdr3_aa: SVPGQLHTDTQY
j_call: TRBJ2-7; v_call: TRBV27; cdr3_aa: ASSLYRDRGHEQY
j_call: TRBJ1-2; v_call: TRBV5-1; cdr3_aa: ASSPGLRPKPYGYT
j_call: TRBJ2-5; v_call: TRBV7-9; cdr3_aa: ASSLGLAVQETQY
j_call: TRBJ2-7; v_call: TRBV30; cdr3_aa: AWGGQSYEQY
j_call: TRBJ2-4; v_call: TRBV7-9; cdr3_aa: ASSLGSGRDIQY
j_call: TRBJ1-5; v_call: TRBV21-1; cdr3_aa: ASTEDRRSNQPQH
j_call: TRBJ1-3; v_call: TRBV11-2; cdr3_aa: ASSLGGYSGNTIY
j_call: TRBJ2-4; v_call: TRBV11-3; cdr3_aa: ASSLNSGTVKNIQY
j_call: TRBJ1-1; v_call: TRBV7-9; cdr3_aa: ASSLEVGLTEAF
j_call: TRBJ1-4; v_call: TRBV19; cdr3_aa: ASSIDRDEKLF
j_call: TRBJ1-1; v_call: TRBV7-3; cdr3_aa: ASSLMENTEAF
j_call: TRBJ1-1; v_call: TRBV6-5; cdr3_aa: ASTDRGGAEAF
j_call: TRBJ2-3; v_call: TRBV5-4; cdr3_aa: ASSLSETTDTQY
j_call: TRBJ2-5; v_call: TRBV7-8; cdr3_aa: ASSQQVEGTQY
j_call: TRBJ2-5; v_call: TRBV5-1; cdr3_aa: ASSLGLAGGQETQY
j_call: TRBJ2-7; v_call: TRBV11-2; cdr3_aa: ASTNPRGSYEQY
j_call: TRBJ1-6; v_call: TRBV30; cdr3_aa: AWSYGQGDSPLH
j_call: TRBJ1-5; v_call: TRBV2; cdr3_aa: ASRAGGNSNQPQH
j_call: TRBJ1-1; v_call: TRBV5-6; cdr3_aa: ASSLTGPNTEAF
j_call: TRBJ1-2; v_call: TRBV9; cdr3_aa: ASSATGTGILGYT
j_call: TRBJ2-7; v_call: TRBV10-1; cdr3_aa: ASKTSRLYEQY
j_call: TRBJ1-3; v_call: TRBV7-9; cdr3_aa: ASSAGTGAGNTIY
j_call: TRBJ1-1; v_call: TRBV27; cdr3_aa: ASSWAGGTEAF
j_call: TRBJ2-3; v_call: TRBV5-1; cdr3_aa: ASSTGQKASTDTQY
j_call: TRBJ1-1; v_call: TRBV6-5; cdr3_aa: ASRWQRNTEAF
j_call: TRBJ2-2; v_call: TRBV10-3; cdr3_aa: AISESTGGLNTGELF
j_call: TRBJ1-5; v_call: TRBV27; cdr3_aa: ASRRQGALNQPQH
j_call: TRBJ2-1; v_call: TRBV9; cdr3_aa: ASSAHPPDNYNEQF
j_call: TRBJ1-4; v_call: TRBV2; cdr3_aa: ATLRVAGGEKLF
j_call: TRBJ1-6; v_call: TRBV5-1; cdr3_aa: ASSLVGSENSPLH
j_call: TRBJ1-6; v_call: TRBV6-1; cdr3_aa: ASSDGPYNSPLH
j_call: TRBJ2-5; v_call: TRBV6-6; cdr3_aa: ASTGTIQETQY
j_call: TRBJ2-7; v_call: TRBV19; cdr3_aa: ASSWDRGYEQY
j_call: TRBJ1-1; v_call: TRBV5-1; cdr3_aa: ASSPGDRSNTEAF
j_call: TRBJ1-1; v_call: TRBV19; cdr3_aa: ASSIEPNTEAF
j_call: TRBJ1-2; v_call: TRBV10-3; cdr3_aa: AISARWGGDGYT
j_call: TRBJ2-2; v_call: TRBV6-6; cdr3_aa: ASRPSGGYGELF
j_call: TRBJ2-5; v_call: TRBV10-3; cdr3_aa: AISELLDETQY
j_call: TRBJ1-2; v_call: TRBV10-3; cdr3_aa: AISEQVNYGYT
j_call: TRBJ2-7; v_call: TRBV19; cdr3_aa: ASQGQLYEQY
j_call: TRBJ1-1; v_call: TRBV5-6; cdr3_aa: ASSLVDTEAF
j_call: TRBJ2-7; v_call: TRBV5-1; cdr3_aa: ASSLDTLESYEQY
j_call: TRBJ2-1; v_call: TRBV18; cdr3_aa: ASSLRLAGGYNEQF
j_call: TRBJ2-3; v_call: TRBV10-2; cdr3_aa: ASRGREADTQY
j_call: TRBJ1-4; v_call: TRBV27; cdr3_aa: ASSLNSDEKLF
j_call: TRBJ1-2; v_call: TRBV6-5; cdr3_aa: ASSFGTGRGYT
j_call: TRBJ2-5; v_call: TRBV4-1; cdr3_aa: ASSQGPAGEIQETQY
j_call: TRBJ2-7; v_call: TRBV29-1; cdr3_aa: SVAPGLYEQY
j_call: TRBJ1-4; v_call: TRBV7-9; cdr3_aa: ASSLAPLGAGEKLF
j_call: TRBJ2-7; v_call: TRBV5-5; cdr3_aa: ASSFGGYEQY
j_call: TRBJ1-3; v_call: TRBV6-5; cdr3_aa: ASRPPTGSGNTIY
j_call: TRBJ2-1; v_call: TRBV4-1; cdr3_aa: ASSPGEARSSYNEQF
j_call: TRBJ2-1; v_call: TRBV5-4; cdr3_aa: ASSLPGSQRNEQF